Listed below are T cell receptor beta chains from one sample, sequenced in a study of Ad26.COV2.S vaccination and SARS-CoV-2 variants. Only in-frame clones appear in the TCRdb table, and some are missing; sequencing was by immunoSEQ multiplex PCR. Seen here are 350,000 to 450,000 clones, about nine tenths observed once, and the top ten hold 1.5% to 2%. The material sequenced was peripheral blood, taken in a trial of Ad26.COV2.S vaccine versus placebo. The receptors shown here come from a person between 18 and 60 years old who received the Ad26.COV2.S COVID-19 vaccine or a placebo. CDR3s include the opening cysteine and the closing phenylalanine or tryptophan. D genes are given only for firm matches. Clone size is not always given. Where it is, it says once, few, many or a class for expanded clones.

D gene	V gene	clone size	J gene	CDR3 DNA	CDR3 protein
TRBD2	TRBV12-3/TRBV12-4	NA	TRBJ2-7	TGTGCCACCCGACCGACTAGCGCGAGCGAGCAGTACTTC	CATRPTSASEQYF
TRBD1	TRBV7-3	NA	TRBJ1-1	TGTGCCAGCAGCCCTAAGGGGACAGCCACTGAAGCTTTCTTT	CASSPKGTATEAFF
NA	TRBV6-5	NA	TRBJ2-2	TGTGCCAGCACCCGAAGCTGGGGGGTCGGGGAGCTGTTTTTT	CASTRSWGVGELFF
TRBD1	TRBV7-6	NA	TRBJ2-1	TGTGCCAGCAGCCAGCGGGACAGGGAATCAAGGCAGTTCTTC	CASSQRDRESRQFF
NA	TRBV28	NA	TRBJ1-6	TGTGCCAGCAAGGAGCAGGGACACTATAATTCACCCCTCCACTTT	CASKEQGHYNSPLHF
NA	TRBV5-5	once	TRBJ1-6	TGTGCCAGCAGCTTGGAAGAGACCGGGGGATTTGGTAATTCACCCCTCCACTTT	CASSLEETGGFGNSPLHF
TRBD1	TRBV6-1	NA	TRBJ1-2	TGTGCCAGCAGAACTCATTACAGGGGATGGGATGGCTACACCTTC	CASRTHYRGWDGYTF
TRBD1	TRBV10-1	NA	TRBJ2-5	TGCGCCAGCAGTCCGGGACAGGGCCAGACCCAGTACTTC	CASSPGQGQTQYF
TRBD2	TRBV5-4	once	TRBJ2-7	TGTGCCAGCAGCTGGGGGACTAGCGGGCGATACGAGCAGTACTTC	CASSWGTSGRYEQYF
NA	TRBV7-2	NA	TRBJ1-1	TGTGCCAGCAGCTCCCAGTGGGGACAAATTGAAGCTTTCTTT	CASSSQWGQIEAFF
TRBD1	TRBV10-3	NA	TRBJ1-6	TGTGCCATCAGGCAGGGGGCTAATTCACCCCTCCACTTT	CAIRQGANSPLHF
NA	TRBV6-2/TRBV6-3	NA	TRBJ2-5	TGTGCCAGCAGTTTGCGGACGGGGAGAGAGACCCAGTACTTC	CASSLRTGRETQYF
NA	TRBV28	NA	TRBJ2-7	TGTGCCAGCAGTGCGGGACCCGGTTACGAGCAGTACTTC	CASSAGPGYEQYF
NA	TRBV7-8	NA	TRBJ2-3	TGTGCCAGCAGTGTACTGAGCACAGATACGCAGTATTTT	CASSVLSTDTQYF
TRBD1	TRBV28	NA	TRBJ1-2	TGTGCCAGCAGTTTAGGGGGGACAGGGTATGGCTACACCTTC	CASSLGGTGYGYTF
NA	TRBV28	NA	TRBJ2-2	TGTGCCAGCAGGCAGGGTAGCCGGGAGCTGTTTTTT	CASRQGSRELFF
NA	TRBV10-1	NA	TRBJ2-3	TGCGCCAGCAGTGAGTCAGGCGTCACAGATACGCAGTATTTT	CASSESGVTDTQYF